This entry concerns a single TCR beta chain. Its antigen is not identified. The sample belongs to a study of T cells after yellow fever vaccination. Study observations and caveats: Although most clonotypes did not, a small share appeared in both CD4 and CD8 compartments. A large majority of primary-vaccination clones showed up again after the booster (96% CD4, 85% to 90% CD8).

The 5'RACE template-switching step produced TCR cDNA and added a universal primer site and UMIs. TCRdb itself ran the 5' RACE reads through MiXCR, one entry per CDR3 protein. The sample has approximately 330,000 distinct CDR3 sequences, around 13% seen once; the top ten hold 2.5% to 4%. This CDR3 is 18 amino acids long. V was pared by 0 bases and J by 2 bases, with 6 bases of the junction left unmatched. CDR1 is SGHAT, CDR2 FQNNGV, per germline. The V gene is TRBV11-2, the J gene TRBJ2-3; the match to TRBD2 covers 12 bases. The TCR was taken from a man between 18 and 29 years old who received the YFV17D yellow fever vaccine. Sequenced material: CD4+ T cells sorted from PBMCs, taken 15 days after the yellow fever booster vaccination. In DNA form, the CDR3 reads TGTGCCAGCAGCTTAGATTTCGCTAGCGGGGGGGCCACAGATACGCAGTATTTT. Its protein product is CASSLDFASGGATDTQYF.